The 17 T cell receptor beta chains reported below all come from one sample, sequenced in a study of T cell repertoires in cytomegalovirus infection. TCRdb re-derived calls from the reads in MiXCR, one entry per CDR3 protein. The sample includes around 250,000 distinct CDR3 sequences, over 15% seen only once; the top ten take around half. The sequenced material came from CD8+ T cells from PBMCs. Receptors originate from a human donor in good health (CMV status not recorded). Some clones in this sample may be carry-over from other donors' samples.

This clonotype was recorded a few times. The J gene is TRBJ1-6, the V gene TRBV15; D not certain. The V end was cut by 0 bases, the J end by 6 bases, with 15 bases between. The CDR3 extends over 17 amino acids. Germline V gene sequence: CDR1 LNHNV, CDR2 YYDKDF (reference sequence). CDR3 coding DNA: TGTGCCACCAGCAGAGATTGGGCGCAGGCCCTTAATTCACCCCTCCACTTT. It is translated as CATSRDWAQALNSPLHF. Full variable domain (outside the CDR3, taken from reference TRBV15 and TRBJ1-6): DAMVIQNPRYQVTQFGKPVTLSCSQTLNHNVMYWYQQKSSQAPKLLFHYYDKDFNNEADTPDNFQSRRPNTSFCFLDIRSPGLGDTAMYLCATSRDWAQALNSPLHFGNGTRLTVT.

In its sample, this clonotype was seen a few times. V gene TRBV6-5 combines with J gene TRBJ2-7; TRBD2 matches at 8 bases. The CDR3 has 13 residues. From germline, CDR1 is MNHEY and CDR2 SVGAGI. The V gene end was trimmed by 5 bases and the J gene end by 5 bases; junction bases not matched to a gene: 5. CDR3 in amino acids: CASSRGGFNEQYF. CDR3 in DNA: TGTGCCAGCAGTCGGGGGGGCTTCAACGAGCAGTACTTC.

The V gene is TRBV4-2, the J gene TRBJ2-1; TRBD2 matches at 11 bases. The J segment lost 6 bases and the V segment lost 1 base, leaving 2 bases of the junction unmatched. Looked up from germline, CDR1 is LGHNA and CDR2 is YNFKEQ. The CDR3 consists of 15 residues. This CDR3 reads CASSQVAGGPNEQFF. DNA of the CDR3: TGTGCCAGCAGCCAAGTAGCGGGGGGGCCCAATGAGCAGTTCTTC.

Many counts were recorded for this clonotype. The J gene is TRBJ1-2, the V gene TRBV5-4; the D is unclear. Trimming left V 4 bases short and J 5 bases short, with 12 bases between. CDR1 is SGHNT, CDR2 YYREEE, per germline (reference sequence). There are 13 residues in the CDR3. CDR3: CASSPNGPYGYTF. CDR3 DNA sequence: TGTGCCAGCAGCCCAAACGGACCGTATGGCTACACCTTC. The entire variable domain, with the rest obtained from reference TRBV5-4 and TRBJ1-2, is as follows: ETGVTQSPTHLIKTRGQQVTLRCSSQSGHNTVSWYQQALGQGPQFIFQYYREEENGRGNFPPRFSGLQFPNYSSELNVNALELDDSALYLCASSPNGPYGYTFGSGTRLTVV.

V gene TRBV7-2 combines with J gene TRBJ2-3; D ambiguous. The germline V gene encodes CDR1 SGHTA and CDR2 FQGNSA. This CDR3 comprises 16 residues. V was shortened by 2 bases and J by 0 bases, with 12 bases between the two germline ends. Here the CDR3 DNA reads TGTGCCAGCAGCTTACGATCGGCTTCTAGCACAGATACGCAGTATTTT. It codes for CASSLRSASSTDTQYF.

For this clonotype: A clone one base away is much larger, so this may be a read error. The V call is TRBV7-6, the J call TRBJ1-1; possible D gene TRBD1, 6 bases. The CDR3 totals 17 residues. The germline V gene has CDR1 SGHVS and CDR2 FNYEAQ. CDR3 in amino acids: CPSSLATPFGGYTEAFF. The CDR3 DNA reads as TGTCCCAGCAGCTTAGCCACGCCGTTTGGGGGCTATACTGAAGCTTTCTTT.

The chain joins TRBV4-1 to TRBJ2-7; unclear D gene. V lost 4 bases to trimming and J lost 5 bases, with 12 bases between them. The germline V gene encodes CDR1 MGHRA and CDR2 YSYEKL. This CDR3 has 13 residues. CDR3 in amino acids: CASSPPGFNEQYF. The CDR3 region has the DNA TGCGCCAGCAGCCCTCCGGGTTTCAACGAGCAGTACTTC.

This chain joins TRBV6-6 and TRBJ1-5, with 9 bases that match TRBD1. This CDR3 spans 14 amino acids. V trimming: 4 bases; J trimming: 8 bases; junction bases outside the gene matches: 6. Germline V gene data show CDR1 as MNHNY and CDR2 as SVGAGI (reference sequence). CDR3 region: CASSLQGAREPQHF. Here the CDR3 DNA reads TGTGCCAGCAGTTTACAGGGGGCACGGGAGCCCCAGCATTTT.

V gene TRBV5-6 combines with J gene TRBJ1-2; possibly TRBD1 for D (5 bases). Germline-derived CDR1 and CDR2 are SGHDT and YYEEEE. CDR3 length equals 13 residues. Trimming cost V 2 bases and J 5 bases, with 10 bases left between them. CDR3 sequence (DNA): TGTGCCAGCAGCTTCCGGGACGAGTATGGCTACACCTTC. It codes for CASSFRDEYGYTF.

This chain joins TRBV7-9 and TRBJ2-7; TRBD2 might be the D (6 bases). Germline V gene data show CDR1 as SEHNR and CDR2 as FQNEAQ (reference sequence). V lost 5 bases and J lost 7, with 18 bases in between. The CDR3 runs 14 residues. For the CDR3, the DNA is TGTGCCAGCAGCCTAGTGGAGGGAGTGAGGGAGCAGTACTTC. It translates to CASSLVEGVREQYF.

This clonotype was detected ten times or more. The chain uses TRBV7-9 and TRBJ2-7; 7 bases agree with TRBD1. This CDR3 is 13 amino acids long. Trimming took 5 bases from V and 2 from J; bases not matched to a gene: 3. CDR1 SEHNR and CDR2 FQNEAQ come from the germline V gene (reference sequence). This chain's CDR3 is CASSDRAPYEQYF. The CDR3, as DNA: TGTGCCAGCAGCGACAGGGCGCCCTACGAGCAGTACTTC.

Only a few counts were recorded for this clonotype. The chain's CDR3 is CASSERRQETQYF. The CDR3 DNA is TGTGCCAGCTCCGAGCGGAGACAAGAGACCCAGTACTTC. The V gene is TRBV6-6, the J gene TRBJ2-5; TRBD2 is a possible D gene (5 bases). Trimming removed 8 bases from V and 2 bases from J, with 12 bases in between. The CDR3 runs 13 residues. Germline V gene sequence: CDR1 MNHNY, CDR2 SVGAGI (reference sequence).

The rearrangement joins TRBV27 to TRBJ2-7; 8 nucleotides line up with TRBD1. Germline-derived CDR1 and CDR2 are MNHEY and SMNVEV (reference sequence). CDR3 size: 15 residues. V shed 8 bases and J 0 bases; nucleotides not matched to a gene: 9. Here the CDR3 reads CASRRRGQVSYEQYF. CDR3 DNA sequence: TGTGCCAGCCGCCGGCGGGGACAGGTCTCCTACGAGCAGTACTTC.

The chain employs TRBV27 and TRBJ2-3; possibly TRBD2 for D (6 bases). Deletions cut 7 bases from V and 6 bases from J, with 23 bases between. Germline values: CDR1 MNHEY, CDR2 SMNVEV (reference sequence). The CDR3 loop spans 16 amino acids. The CDR3 DNA sequence: TGTGCCAGCACCCACAGTGTTGGGACTTGGGTGGATACGCAGTATTTT. This codes for CASTHSVGTWVDTQYF.

This clonotype was recorded a few times. The chain carries TRBV4-1 and TRBJ1-4; no clear D gene. V was shortened by 0 bases and J by 3 bases, with 14 bases between the two germline ends. Germline V gives CDR1 MGHRA, CDR2 YSYEKL. The CDR3 loop spans 17 amino acids. Here the CDR3 reads CASSQEPRQLPNEKLFF. The CDR3 nucleotides are TGCGCCAGCAGCCAAGAGCCCCGGCAGCTACCTAATGAAAAACTGTTTTTT.

This chain joins TRBV29-1 and TRBJ1-1; unclear D gene. The germline gives CDR1 SQVTM, CDR2 ANQGSEA. There are 11 residues in the CDR3. Trimming took 4 bases from V and 3 from J, leaving 6 bases between them. The CDR3 loop is CSVGRDTEAFF. In DNA form, the CDR3 reads TGCAGCGTTGGGAGGGACACTGAAGCTTTCTTT.

Ten or more counts support this clonotype. This chain uses TRBV28 with TRBJ1-4; 8 nucleotides align to TRBD1. After removal of 3 bases from V and 5 bases from J, the junction contained 5 bases not matched to a gene. There are 15 residues in the CDR3. Germline V gives CDR1 MDHEN, CDR2 SYDVKM. The DNA of the CDR3 is TGTGCCAGCAGTTTTTCCCAGGGGGCGAATGAAAAACTGTTTTTT. Residues: CASSFSQGANEKLFF.